The 18 T cell receptor beta chains given below trace back to one sample, sequenced in a study of tumor and adjacent non-tumor tissue in lung cancer. TCRbeta libraries were built with three rounds of nested PCR, modified from ARM-PCR. A single record per CDR3 protein comes from TCRdb applying MiXCR to the multiplex PCR reads. The sample yields 77,000 or so distinct CDR3 sequences, just over 75% seen once. This sample's RNA came from whole unsorted tissue. Distant lung tissue was collected more than 3 cm away from the tumor edge. The sequencing sample was made of distant non-tumor lung tissue. The receptors were sampled from a man aged 65 to 85 with non-small cell lung cancer.

As concerns this clonotype: A read error may account for a junction end that differs from germline. This sequence joins TRBV11-2 and TRBJ1-4; D gene ambiguous. CDR1 and CDR2 from the germline V gene are SGHAT and FQNNGV. The CDR3 is 15 amino acids. The CDR3 DNA sequence: TGTGTCAGCAGCTTAGAAACAGAGCGTAATGAAAAACTGTTCTTT. This gives the protein CVSSLETERNEKLFF.

Points on this clonotype: A read error is likely, as this CDR3 ends without the conserved phenylalanine or tryptophan. The chain uses TRBV6-6 and TRBJ1-5; the match to TRBD1 covers 7 bases. This CDR3 is built from 16 residues. The V gene end was trimmed by 4 bases and the J gene end by 2 bases; junction bases not matched to a gene: 8. Germline assignment: CDR1 MNHNY and CDR2 SVGAGI (reference sequence). CDR3 nucleotides: TGTGCCAGCAGTTCTAGGGACAGAGGCGGCAATCAGCCCCAGCATTCT. Residues: CASSSRDRGGNQPQHS.

Concerning this clonotype: Mismatch with germline at one junction end may stem from a read error. V is TRBV11-3 and J is TRBJ2-1; 7 nucleotides agree with TRBD1. The CDR3 totals 16 residues. From germline, CDR1 is SGHNT and CDR2 YENEEA. CDR3 coding DNA: TGTGCCAGCAGTAACATATTAGGGACAGAACACAATGAGCTGTTCTTC. Protein product: CASSNILGTEHNELFF.

In this sample, this clonotype turned up once. This chain connects TRBV10-1 to TRBJ2-2, with 7 bases that match TRBD1. Trimming at V came to 4 bases and at J to 15 bases, leaving 20 bases not matched to a gene. In germline, CDR1 is WNHNN, CDR2 SYGVQD (reference sequence). This CDR3 region has 16 residues. Here the CDR3 DNA reads TGCGCCAGCAGTGGAAGCAGGGGGTCGGTCACCGGCGAGTTGTTTTTT. It codes for CASSGSRGSVTGELFF.

In the case of this clonotype: This may be a read error, as it is one base from a much larger clone. The rearrangement links TRBV5-1 to TRBJ2-3; 12 positions agree with TRBD2. The CDR3 totals 17 residues. CDR1 and CDR2 (germline): SGHRS, YFSETQ. V was pared by 1 base and J by 5 bases, with 8 bases of the junction left unmatched. CDR3 loop: CASSLWLAGGHGDTQYF. The DNA for the CDR3 is TGCGCCAGCAGCTTGTGGCTAGCGGGAGGGCATGGAGATACGCAGTATTTT.

As regards this clonotype: This may arise from a read error, as a much more abundant clone is one base away. This chain connects TRBV6-6 to TRBJ2-5; D ambiguous. The CDR3 has 15 amino acids. V was clipped by 0 bases and J by 7 bases, with 15 bases between them. The germline gives CDR1 MNHNY, CDR2 SVGAGI (reference sequence). The CDR3 spells CASSYSSDTAWTQYF. The DNA of the CDR3 is TGTGCCAGCAGTTACTCGTCGGATACTGCTTGGACCCAGTACTTC.

Worth noting for this clonotype: The germline gene is not matched at one end of the junction; a read error may be the cause. The CDR3 reads CASSRTLADEGDEQYF. The CDR3 bases are TGCGCTAGCAGCCGGACACTAGCGGATGAGGGGGACGAGCAGTACTTC. The chain combines TRBV4-1 with TRBJ2-7; TRBD2 agrees at 8 bases. CDR1 MGHRA and CDR2 YSYEKL come from the germline V gene. CDR3 length: 16 amino acids.

This clonotype was observed a single time. The junction differs from germline at one of its ends, possibly a read error. This rearrangement joins TRBV6-5 to TRBJ2-6, with D possibly TRBD1 on 6 matching bases. This CDR3 is built from 17 residues. Germline-derived CDR1 and CDR2 are MNHEY and SVGAGI. The CDR3 here is CASSSGTRGSGPNILTF. The CDR3 DNA is TGTGCCAGCAGTTCCGGGACACGGGGCTCTGGGCCCAACATCCTGACTTTC.

As for this clonotype: Possible read error: a much larger clone is one base away. The chain carries TRBV7-8 and TRBJ2-3; D uncertain. CDR1 is SGHVS and CDR2 is FQNEAQ in the germline V gene. CDR3 length equals 16 residues. The CDR3 DNA sequence: TGTGCCAGCAACTTAGCTCTGGCAGCACAAACAGATACGCAGTATTTT. As protein: CASNLALAAQTDTQYF.

About this clonotype itself: It may be a read error: a sequence one base away is much more abundant. The rearrangement joins TRBV6-5 to TRBJ1-2; D not certain. Germline loops: CDR1 MNHEY, CDR2 SVGAGI. Deletions cut 8 bases from V and 4 bases from J, with 17 bases between. The CDR3 length is 14 residues. Here the CDR3 reads CASCISDQAYGYTF. CDR3 nucleotides: TGTGCCAGCTGTATATCAGATCAGGCCTATGGCTACACCTTC.

To note about this clonotype: No conserved phenylalanine or tryptophan ends this CDR3, so it is likely a read error. The CDR3 DNA sequence: TGCAGCTTGGCCGACAGCTTCCAAGAGACACAGTACTTA. It yields the protein CSLADSFQETQYL. The chain combines TRBV29-1 with TRBJ2-5; tentatively, D is TRBD1 (5 bases). Per the germline V gene, CDR1 is SQVTM and CDR2 is ANQGSEA. This CDR3 comprises 13 residues.

As for this clonotype: The junction shows a germline mismatch at one end, possibly a read error. The chain joins TRBV29-1 to TRBJ1-1, with a weak D call TRBD1 (5 bases). The length of the CDR3 is 16 residues. Per the germline V gene, CDR1 is SQVTM and CDR2 is ANQGSEA. The CDR3 DNA is TGCAGCGTTGAAAGGGACGGATTAAGTAAGAAGACTGAAGTTTTCTTT. This codes for CSVERDGLSKKTEVFF.

This clonotype was recorded only once. At one end, the junction sequence differs from germline, possibly due to a read error. The J gene is TRBJ1-5, the V gene TRBV6-2 or TRBV6-3, with unresolved D. Germline lookup yields CDR1 MNHEY and CDR2 SVGEGT. This CDR3 contains 12 residues. CDR3 nucleotide sequence: TGTGCCAGCAGCTACAACCCTCAGCCTCAGCATTTT. Its protein product is CASSYNPQPQHF.

V usage is TRBV6-1 and J usage is TRBJ2-2; D is perhaps TRBD2 (7 bases). The CDR3 loop spans 15 amino acids. Trimming shortened V by 6 bases and J by 13 bases, and 24 bases separated the two germline ends. CDR1 is MNHNS, CDR2 SASEGT, per germline. For the CDR3, the DNA is TGTGCCAGCAGCTTAGGGGGGGCGTACACCGTGGTGCTGTTTTTT. It yields the protein CASSLGGAYTVVLFF.

In the case of this clonotype: One end of the junction varies from germline; a read error may be responsible. The chain carries TRBV5-1 and TRBJ2-5; 12 bases agree with TRBD2. This CDR3 comprises 18 residues. Germline values: CDR1 SGHRS, CDR2 YFSETQ. The CDR3, as DNA: TGCACCAGCAGCTTAGAAGGACTAGCGGGGAACCCCGGAGAGACCCAGTACTTC. Its protein is CTSSLEGLAGNPGETQYF.

This clonotype was observed once. One junction end does not reproduce the germline sequence, and a read error may be involved. This sequence joins TRBV5-4 and TRBJ2-3; 9 bases fit TRBD1. Germline CDR1 reads SGHNT; CDR2 reads YYREEE (reference sequence). This CDR3 region has 20 residues. CDR3 region: CASSLSIWTGDTTSTDTRYF. CDR3 sequence (DNA): TGTGCCAGCAGCTTGTCTATATGGACAGGGGACACTACTAGCACAGATACGCGGTATTTT.

With respect to this clonotype: At one end, the junction sequence differs from germline, possibly due to a read error. The chain links TRBV6-5 to TRBJ1-2; D gene unclear. The V gene's germline CDR1 is MNHEY and CDR2 SVGAGI. CDR3 length equals 12 residues. The CDR3 protein is CASWEGGYDYTF. CDR3 bases: TGTGCCAGCTGGGAGGGTGGCTATGACTACACCTTC.

To note about this clonotype: Since the CDR3 does not end with the conserved phenylalanine or tryptophan, this likely comes from a read error. The V call is TRBV18, the J call TRBJ2-7; D perhaps matches TRBD2 (6 bases). Looked up from germline, CDR1 is KGHSH and CDR2 is LQKENI. Trimming cost V 2 bases and J 7 bases, with 21 bases left between them. This CDR3 has 16 amino acids. The CDR3 loop is CASSPYVRETRGEQYL. The CDR3 DNA is TGTGCCAGCTCACCATATGTCCGGGAGACTAGAGGGGAGCAGTACCTC.